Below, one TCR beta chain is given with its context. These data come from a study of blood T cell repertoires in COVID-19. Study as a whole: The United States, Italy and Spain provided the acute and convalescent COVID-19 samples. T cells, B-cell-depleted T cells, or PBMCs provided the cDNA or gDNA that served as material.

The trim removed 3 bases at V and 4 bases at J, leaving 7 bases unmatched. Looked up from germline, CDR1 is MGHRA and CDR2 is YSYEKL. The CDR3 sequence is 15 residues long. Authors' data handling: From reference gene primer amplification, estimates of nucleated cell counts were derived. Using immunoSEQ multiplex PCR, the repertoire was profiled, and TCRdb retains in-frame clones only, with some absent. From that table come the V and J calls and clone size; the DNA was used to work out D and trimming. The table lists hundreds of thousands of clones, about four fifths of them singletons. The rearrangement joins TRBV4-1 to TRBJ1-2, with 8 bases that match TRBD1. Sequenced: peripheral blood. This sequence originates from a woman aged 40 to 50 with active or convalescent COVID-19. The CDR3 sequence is CASSQVTGGGYGYTF. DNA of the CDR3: TGCGCCAGCAGCCAGGTTACAGGGGGTGGCTATGGCTACACCTTC.